This T cell receptor beta chain was identified in a study of graft-versus-host responses after intestinal transplantation. General study results and limits: Recipient marrow contained GvH clones, some of which appeared first in ileum or blood.

Assay used: immunoSEQ multiplex PCR; TCRdb lists only in-frame clones, some missing. Here the sample spans 9,800 or so clones, nearly 80% being singletons. Comment on this clone: Antigen specificity is unknown.

The authors processed graft tissue to release intraepithelial and lamina propria lymphocytes. The sequenced sample was ileum tissue, obtained approximately 530 days after intestinal transplant. The origin of this receptor is a human patient who received an intestinal transplant, so some T cells may come from the graft donor.

DNA for the CDR3: TGTGCCAGCAGCTTAAGACTAGCGGCCTACAATGAGCAGTTCTTC. This translates into CASSLRLAAYNEQFF. V is TRBV7-3 and J is TRBJ2-1, with TRBD2 identical over 9 bases. Germline CDR1 is SGHTA and CDR2 is FQGTGA. The CDR3 sequence is 15 residues long. V lost 1 base and J lost 2; bases outside the gene matches: 0. Based on the CDR3 plus reference TRBV7-3 and TRBJ2-1, the full variable domain is GAGVSQTPSNKVTEKGKYVELRCDPISGHTALYWYRQSLGQGPEFLIYFQGTGAADDSGLPNDRFFAVRPEGSVSTLKIQRTERGDSAVYLCASSLRLAAYNEQFFGPGTRLTVL.